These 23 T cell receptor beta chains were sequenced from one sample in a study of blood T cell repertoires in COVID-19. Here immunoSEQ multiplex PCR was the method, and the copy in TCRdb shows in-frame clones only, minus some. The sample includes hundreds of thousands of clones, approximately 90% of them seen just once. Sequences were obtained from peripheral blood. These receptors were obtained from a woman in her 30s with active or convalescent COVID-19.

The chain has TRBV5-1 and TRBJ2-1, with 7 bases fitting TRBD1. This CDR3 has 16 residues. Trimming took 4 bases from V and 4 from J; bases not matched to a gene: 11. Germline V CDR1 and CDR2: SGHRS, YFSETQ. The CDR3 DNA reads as TGCGCCAGCAGCAAACCGACAGGGCTCGGGTACAATGAGCAGTTCTTC. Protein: CASSKPTGLGYNEQFF.

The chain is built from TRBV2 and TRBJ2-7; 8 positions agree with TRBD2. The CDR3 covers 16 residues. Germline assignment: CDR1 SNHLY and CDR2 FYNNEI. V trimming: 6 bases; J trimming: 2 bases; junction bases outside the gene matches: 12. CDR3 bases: TGTGCCAGCAGGGGGGTTAAGGGACTAGAAGCCTACGAGCAGTACTTC. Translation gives CASRGVKGLEAYEQYF. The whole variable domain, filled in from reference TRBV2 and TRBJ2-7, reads EPEVTQTPSHQVTQMGQEVILRCVPISNHLYFYWYRQILGQKVEFLVSFYNNEISEKSEIFDDQFSVERPDGSNFTLKIRSTKLEDSAMYFCASRGVKGLEAYEQYFGPGTRLTVT.

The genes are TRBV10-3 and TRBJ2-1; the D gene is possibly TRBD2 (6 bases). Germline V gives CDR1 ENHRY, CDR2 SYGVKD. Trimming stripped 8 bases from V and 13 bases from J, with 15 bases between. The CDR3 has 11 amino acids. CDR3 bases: TGTGCCATCGGGCAGGGCGGGGAACAGTTCTTC. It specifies CAIGQGGEQFF.

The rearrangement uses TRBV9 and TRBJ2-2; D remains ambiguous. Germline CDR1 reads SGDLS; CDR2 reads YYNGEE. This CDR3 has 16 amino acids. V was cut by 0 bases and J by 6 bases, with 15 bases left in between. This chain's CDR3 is CASSVAVAVPPGELFF. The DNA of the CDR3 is TGTGCCAGCAGCGTAGCCGTCGCGGTTCCACCCGGGGAGCTGTTTTTT.

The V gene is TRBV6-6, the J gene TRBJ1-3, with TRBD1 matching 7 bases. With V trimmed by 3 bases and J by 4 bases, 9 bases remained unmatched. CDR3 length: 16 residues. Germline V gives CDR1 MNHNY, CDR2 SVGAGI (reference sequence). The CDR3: CASSYLADRVGNTIYF. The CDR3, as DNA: TGTGCCAGCAGTTATTTAGCCGACAGGGTCGGAAACACCATATATTTT.

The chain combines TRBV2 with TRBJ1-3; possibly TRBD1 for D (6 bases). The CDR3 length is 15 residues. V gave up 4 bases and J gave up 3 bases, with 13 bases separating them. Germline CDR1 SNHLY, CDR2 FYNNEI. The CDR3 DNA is TGTGCCAGCAGTGTTTCACAGGGTGGTGGAAACACCATATATTTT. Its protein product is CASSVSQGGGNTIYF.

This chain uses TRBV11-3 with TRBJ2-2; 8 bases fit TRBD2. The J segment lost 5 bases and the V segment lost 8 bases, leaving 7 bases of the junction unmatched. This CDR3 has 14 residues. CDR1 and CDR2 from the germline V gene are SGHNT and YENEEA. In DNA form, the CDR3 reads TGTGCCAGCCGGGAGGGGGGAACAACCGGGGAGCTGTTTTTT. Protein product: CASREGGTTGELFF.

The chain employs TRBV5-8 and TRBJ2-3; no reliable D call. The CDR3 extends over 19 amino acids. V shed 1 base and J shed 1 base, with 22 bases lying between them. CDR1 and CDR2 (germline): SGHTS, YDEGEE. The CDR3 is CASSLFGGYSPFGTDTQYF. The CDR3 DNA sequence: TGTGCCAGCAGCTTGTTCGGCGGCTACTCCCCTTTCGGCACAGATACGCAGTATTTT.

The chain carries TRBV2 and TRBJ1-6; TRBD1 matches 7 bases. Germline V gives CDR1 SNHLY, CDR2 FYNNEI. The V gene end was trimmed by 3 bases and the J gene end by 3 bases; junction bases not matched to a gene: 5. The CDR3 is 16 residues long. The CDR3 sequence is CASSDRGQSYNSPLHF. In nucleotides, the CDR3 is TGTGCCAGCAGTGATCGGGGACAGAGCTATAATTCACCCCTCCACTTT.

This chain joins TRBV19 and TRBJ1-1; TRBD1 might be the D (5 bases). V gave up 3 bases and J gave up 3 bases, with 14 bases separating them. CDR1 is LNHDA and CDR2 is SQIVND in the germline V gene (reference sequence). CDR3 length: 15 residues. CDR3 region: CASSIKGIRDTEAFF. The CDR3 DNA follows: TGTGCCAGTAGTATTAAGGGGATCAGGGACACTGAAGCTTTCTTT.

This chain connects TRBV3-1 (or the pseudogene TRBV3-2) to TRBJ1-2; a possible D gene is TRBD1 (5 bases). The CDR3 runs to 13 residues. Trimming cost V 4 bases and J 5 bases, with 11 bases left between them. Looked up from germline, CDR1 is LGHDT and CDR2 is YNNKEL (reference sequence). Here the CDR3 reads CASSRGTVYGYTF. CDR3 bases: TGTGCCAGCAGCCGGGGGACTGTTTATGGCTACACCTTC.

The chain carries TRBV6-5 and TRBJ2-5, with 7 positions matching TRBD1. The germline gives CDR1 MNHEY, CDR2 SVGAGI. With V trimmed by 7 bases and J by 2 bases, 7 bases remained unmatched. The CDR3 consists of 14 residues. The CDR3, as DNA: TGTGCCAGCACTTTCAGGACAGGTCAAGAGACCCAGTACTTC. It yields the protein CASTFRTGQETQYF.

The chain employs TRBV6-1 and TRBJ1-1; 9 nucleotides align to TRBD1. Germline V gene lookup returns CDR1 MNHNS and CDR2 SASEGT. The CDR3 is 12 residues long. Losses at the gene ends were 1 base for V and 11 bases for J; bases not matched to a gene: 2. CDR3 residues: CASSEGDREAFF. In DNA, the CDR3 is TGTGCCAGCAGTGAAGGGGACAGGGAGGCTTTCTTT.

CDR3 DNA sequence: TGTGCCAGCAGCTTAGATCCGCGCTCTGGAAACACCATATATTTT. As protein: CASSLDPRSGNTIYF. The genes are TRBV11-2 and TRBJ1-3; D ambiguous. Germline loops: CDR1 SGHAT, CDR2 FQNNGV. Trimming pared 0 bases from V and 0 bases from J, leaving 6 bases between. CDR3 length: 15 residues.

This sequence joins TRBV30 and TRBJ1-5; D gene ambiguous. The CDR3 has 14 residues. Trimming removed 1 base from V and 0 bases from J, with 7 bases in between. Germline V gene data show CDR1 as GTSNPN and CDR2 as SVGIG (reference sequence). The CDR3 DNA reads TGTGCCTGGAGTGGGGCAGTTAGCAATCAGCCCCAGCATTTT. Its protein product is CAWSGAVSNQPQHF.

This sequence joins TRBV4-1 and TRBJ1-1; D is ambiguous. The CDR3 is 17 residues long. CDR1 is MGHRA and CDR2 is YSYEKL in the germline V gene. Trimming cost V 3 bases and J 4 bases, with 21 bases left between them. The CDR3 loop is CASSHDKPFEEFTEAFF. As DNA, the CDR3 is TGCGCCAGCAGCCATGATAAACCCTTTGAGGAATTCACTGAAGCTTTCTTT.

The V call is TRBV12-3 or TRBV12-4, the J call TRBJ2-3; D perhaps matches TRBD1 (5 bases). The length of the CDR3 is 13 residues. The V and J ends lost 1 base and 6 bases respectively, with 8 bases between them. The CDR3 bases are TGTGCCAGCAGTTTAGAGGGGTTTGATACGCAGTATTTT. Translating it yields CASSLEGFDTQYF.

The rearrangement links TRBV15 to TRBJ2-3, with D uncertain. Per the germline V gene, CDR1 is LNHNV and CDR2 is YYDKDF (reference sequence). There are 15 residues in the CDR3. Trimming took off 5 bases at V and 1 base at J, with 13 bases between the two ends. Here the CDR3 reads CATSAGSYGTDTQYF. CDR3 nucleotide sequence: TGTGCCACCAGCGCCGGTAGCTACGGCACAGATACGCAGTATTTT. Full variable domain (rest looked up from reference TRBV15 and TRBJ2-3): DAMVIQNPRYQVTQFGKPVTLSCSQTLNHNVMYWYQQKSSQAPKLLFHYYDKDFNNEADTPDNFQSRRPNTSFCFLDIRSPGLGDTAMYLCATSAGSYGTDTQYFGPGTRLTVL.

The CDR3 DNA sequence: TGTGCCAGCAGCTTGGAGCTAGCGGGGAAGTACGAGCAGTACTTC. Translation gives CASSLELAGKYEQYF. V and J are TRBV5-4 and TRBJ2-7; 9 nucleotides line up with TRBD2. V dropped 0 bases and J dropped 4; count of bases not matched to a gene: 5. The CDR3 spans 15 residues. The V gene's germline CDR1 is SGHNT and CDR2 YYREEE (reference sequence).

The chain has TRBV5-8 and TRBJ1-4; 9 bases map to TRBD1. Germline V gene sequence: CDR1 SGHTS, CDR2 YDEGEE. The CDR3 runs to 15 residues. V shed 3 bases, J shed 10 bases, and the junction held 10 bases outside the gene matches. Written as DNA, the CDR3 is TGTGCCAGCAGCTCCCTTACTCAGACAGGGGGAAAACTGTTTTTT. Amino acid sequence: CASSSLTQTGGKLFF.

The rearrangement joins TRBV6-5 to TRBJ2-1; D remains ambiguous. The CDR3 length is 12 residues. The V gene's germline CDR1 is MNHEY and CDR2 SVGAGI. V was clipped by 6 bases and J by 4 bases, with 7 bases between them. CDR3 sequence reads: CASSPSYNEQFF. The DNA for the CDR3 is TGTGCCAGCAGCCCCAGTTACAATGAGCAGTTCTTC.

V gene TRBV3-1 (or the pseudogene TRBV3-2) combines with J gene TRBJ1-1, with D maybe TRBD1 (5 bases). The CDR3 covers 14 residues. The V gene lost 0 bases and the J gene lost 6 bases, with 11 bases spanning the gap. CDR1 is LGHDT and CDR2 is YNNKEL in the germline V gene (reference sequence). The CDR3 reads CASSQDLVGPEAFF. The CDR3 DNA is TGTGCCAGCAGCCAAGATCTTGTGGGGCCTGAAGCTTTCTTT.

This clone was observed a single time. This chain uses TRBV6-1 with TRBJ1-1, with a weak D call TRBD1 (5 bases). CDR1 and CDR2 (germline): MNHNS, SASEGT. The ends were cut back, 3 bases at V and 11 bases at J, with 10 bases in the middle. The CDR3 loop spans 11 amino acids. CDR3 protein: CASSDGGTAFF. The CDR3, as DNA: TGTGCCAGCAGTGACGGGGGGACGGCTTTCTTT.